Given below is one TCR beta chain in context. TCRdb reprocessed the reads with MiXCR, giving one entry per CDR3 protein. The sample yields under 850,000 distinct CDR3 sequences, 35% seen once. CDR3 length equals 11 residues. V lost 11 bases, J lost 1 base, and 8 bases lay in between. CDR1 and CDR2 (germline): ENHRY, SYGVKD. This sample is drawn from a study of T cell repertoires in cytomegalovirus infection. The V and J genes are TRBV10-3 and TRBJ2-5, with no clear D. The sequencing input was PBMCs. This receptor was taken from a human donor in good health (CMV status not recorded). Some clones in this sample may be carry-over from other donors' samples. CDR3: CASGCQETQYF. The CDR3 nucleotides are TGTGCCTCCGGGTGCCAAGAGACCCAGTACTTC.